Below, 25 T cell receptor beta chains from the same sample are listed, as sequenced in a study of tumor-infiltrating lymphocytes in primary liver carcinoma. A primer in the constant region served to generate TCR beta cDNA from 450 to 600 ng of total RNA. The TCR beta library was amplified through three nested multiplex PCR rounds in a modified ARM-PCR procedure. Each of the first two PCR rounds ran roughly 9 cycles with TRBV1-TRBV30 forward and C-beta reverse primers. MiXCR, run by TCRdb on the multiplex PCR reads, gives a single entry per CDR3 protein. The data show about 74,000 distinct CDR3 sequences, approximately 74% seen once. Between about 17 and 34 mg of unsorted bulk tissue served as the source from which RNA and DNA were co-extracted. The sequencing sample was made of liver tumor tissue from sampling region 4. The subset was: tumor region T4, right-lateral pole. All receptors come from a man aged 40-50 years with primary liver carcinoma and hepatitis B virus infection.

Details on this clonotype: This CDR3 fails to terminate in the conserved phenylalanine or tryptophan, so it likely reflects a read error. The rearrangement joins TRBV10-3 to TRBJ2-6; tentatively, D is TRBD1 or TRBD2 (5 bases each). The germline V gene encodes CDR1 ENHRY and CDR2 SYGVKD. Between the trimmed V and J ends, which lost 8 bases and 2 bases, there was a span of 7 bases. The CDR3 is 13 residues long. CDR3 protein: CAIGDAGANVLTL. The CDR3, as DNA: TGTGCCATCGGGGACGCTGGGGCCAACGTCCTGACTTTA.

Details on this clonotype: One end of the junction fails to match germline, which may point to a read error. The chain couples TRBV29-1 to TRBJ2-1; D uncertain. The CDR3 has 12 amino acids. Per the germline V gene, CDR1 is SQVTM and CDR2 is ANQGSEA. The CDR3 DNA is TGCAGCGTTCAAGATCATGGCCGTGCGCAGTTCTTC. It codes for CSVQDHGRAQFF.

About this clonotype itself: The conserved phenylalanine or tryptophan is not found at the CDR3 terminus, so this likely reflects a read error. It is unclear where the CDR3 begins or ends on the DNA, so no DNA is shown, and the CDR3 is as TCRdb lists it. This rearrangement joins TRBV11-2 to TRBJ2-1; TRBD2, as called in the table, went unchecked against the DNA. The CDR3 extends over 16 residues, inclusive of both ends. CDR1 is SGHAT, CDR2 FQNNGV, per germline. The CDR3 sequence: CASSYSSTSGRGGGFL.

This clonotype was counted once. The CDR3 ends on some other residue instead of the conserved phenylalanine or tryptophan, so this is likely a read error. Because the CDR3's place on the DNA is in doubt, the DNA is left out and the CDR3 is given as listed by TCRdb. The chain has TRBV6-1 and TRBJ2-3; the listed D gene, TRBD2, was not tested against the DNA. The germline CDR1 and CDR2 sequences are MNHNS and SASEGT. The CDR3 has 18 residues if both end residues are counted. The CDR3 region is CASSEPASGPYSTDTLYY.

To note about this clonotype: The junction departs from the called germline gene at one end, perhaps through a read error. The V gene is TRBV6-5, the J gene TRBJ2-5; D is perhaps TRBD1 (6 bases). The CDR3 sequence is 14 residues long. Germline V gene data show CDR1 as MNHEY and CDR2 as SVGAGI. The CDR3 region is CTSMSGALLETQYF. CDR3 DNA: TGTACCAGCATGTCAGGGGCCCTTCTAGAGACCCAGTACTTC.

In regard to this clonotype: The germline gene is not matched at one end of the junction; a read error may be the cause. The CDR3 sequence is CASSLLQWAHGFTF. CDR3 nucleotide sequence: TGTGCCAGCAGTTTATTGCAGTGGGCGCACGGCTTCACCTTC. This chain joins TRBV12-3 or TRBV12-4 and TRBJ1-2; D not certain. The CDR3 extends over 14 amino acids.

There are many counts of this clonotype. The V gene is TRBV12-3 or TRBV12-4, the J gene TRBJ1-1; D gene unclear. This CDR3 is 13 amino acids long. V gave up 7 bases and J gave up 1 base, with 10 bases separating them. CDR3 nucleotides: TGTGCCAGCACCCCCACTGGGAACACTGAAGCTTTCTTT. Protein sequence: CASTPTGNTEAFF.

This clonotype was seen many times. The chain employs TRBV2 and TRBJ2-5, with 8 bases lining up with TRBD2. V dropped 6 bases and J dropped 9; count of bases not matched to a gene: 6. Germline-derived CDR1 and CDR2 are SNHLY and FYNNEI. The CDR3 loop spans 12 amino acids. In DNA form, the CDR3 reads TGTGCCAGCAGCGCCGGGGGGGAATCCCAGTACTTC. Translated, it gives CASSAGGESQYF.

Notes on this clonotype: An end of the junction differs from the germline gene, which may be a read error. The V gene is TRBV11-2, the J gene TRBJ2-2; TRBD1 might be the D (6 bases). The germline V gene encodes CDR1 SGHAT and CDR2 FQNNGV. The length of the CDR3 is 16 residues. This chain's CDR3 is CSSSSRQASNIGELSF. The CDR3, as DNA: TGTTCCAGCAGCTCCAGACAGGCTTCGAACATCGGGGAGCTGTCTTTT.

The chain joins TRBV18 to TRBJ2-1; D tentatively fits TRBD1 or TRBD2 (5 bases each). Deletions cut 6 bases from V and 4 bases from J, with 10 bases between. The CDR3 loop spans 13 amino acids. Germline values: CDR1 KGHSH, CDR2 LQKENI. The CDR3 reads CASSPGPYNEQFF. The DNA of the CDR3 is TGTGCCAGCTCTCCGGGACCTTACAATGAGCAGTTCTTC.

In its sample, this clonotype was seen once. The gene calls are TRBV12-3 or TRBV12-4 and TRBJ2-2, with TRBD1 matching over 8 bases. The CDR3 covers 15 residues. The CDR3 DNA sequence: TGTATCAGCAGTTTGGGACAGGCTGCGACCGGGGAGCTGTTTTTT. Its protein product is CISSLGQAATGELFF.

On this clonotype itself: The conserved phenylalanine or tryptophan normally closing the CDR3 is absent here, so this likely arose from a read error. The DNA is omitted, as the CDR3 cannot be located on it reliably, and the CDR3 follows TCRdb's listing. The rearrangement links TRBV11-2 to TRBJ2-2; the table's D gene call, TRBD1, was not cross checked with the DNA. The CDR3 extends over 15 residues, inclusive of both ends. Per germline, CDR1 SGHAT and CDR2 FQNNGV. CDR3 region: CASSLVGRGTGVLLY.

CDR3 DNA: TGTGCCAGCAACCTGACCCAGTCCTACAATGAGCAGTTCTTC. As protein: CASNLTQSYNEQFF. V usage is TRBV7-9 and J usage is TRBJ2-1; D remains ambiguous. CDR1 is SEHNR, CDR2 FQNEAQ, per germline (reference sequence). The CDR3 extends over 14 amino acids. V gave up 7 bases and J gave up 1 base, with 11 bases separating them.

Concerning this clonotype itself: Relative to the germline gene, one junction end is altered; a read error may explain this. As DNA, the CDR3 is TGTGCCAACAGCCACCTCTACAGTACTCAAGAGACCCAGTACTTC. It encodes CANSHLYSTQETQYF. This chain uses TRBV7-8 with TRBJ2-5; D not certain. Germline CDR1 is SGHVS and CDR2 is FQNEAQ. The CDR3 extends over 15 amino acids.

The J gene is TRBJ2-7, the V gene TRBV28; 13 nucleotides align to TRBD2. This CDR3 comprises 16 residues. Germline-derived CDR1 and CDR2 are MDHEN and SYDVKM. The J segment lost 1 base and the V segment lost 5 bases, leaving 5 bases of the junction unmatched. The CDR3 DNA follows: TGTGCCAGCAGTAACCAGGGACTAGCGGGATCCTACGAGCAGTACTTC. It translates to CASSNQGLAGSYEQYF.

The gene calls are TRBV28 and TRBJ1-1; TRBD1 aligns across 7 bases. This CDR3 comprises 14 residues. V lost 4 bases to trimming and J lost 0 bases; unmatched junction nucleotides: 2. The germline V gene encodes CDR1 MDHEN and CDR2 SYDVKM. CDR3 nucleotides: TGTGCCAGCAGTTCGGGACAGTTGAACACTGAAGCTTTCTTT. Translation gives CASSSGQLNTEAFF.

This clonotype was recorded a few times. J is TRBJ1-1 and V is TRBV6-2 or TRBV6-3, with D possibly being TRBD1 (5 bases). The germline CDR1 and CDR2 sequences are MNHEY and SVGEGT. V was shortened by 4 bases and J by 11 bases, with 11 bases between the two germline ends. The CDR3 runs 11 residues. The CDR3 bases are TGTGCCAGCAGTTCGGCAGGGCCGGCTTTCTTT. Encoded protein: CASSSAGPAFF.

Concerning this clonotype itself: Relative to the germline gene, one junction end is altered; a read error may explain this. This chain joins TRBV20-1 and TRBJ2-3; 10 bases agree with TRBD2. The CDR3 has 15 residues. Germline V gene sequence: CDR1 DFQATT, CDR2 SNEGSKA (reference sequence). The CDR3 sequence: CSGSIRTSGTDTQYF. In DNA, the CDR3 is TGCAGCGGCTCTATCCGGACTAGCGGCACTGATACGCAGTATTTT.

Remarks on this clonotype: One base away lies a much larger clone, so this may be a sequencing read error. Written as DNA, the CDR3 is TGTGCCAGCAGTTCGGACCTGGACAGGGGAGAGACCCAGTACTTC. This sequence encodes CASSSDLDRGETQYF. This chain connects TRBV2 to TRBJ2-5, with 9 bases lining up with TRBD1. Germline V gene sequence: CDR1 SNHLY, CDR2 FYNNEI. The CDR3 spans 15 residues. J lost 4 bases, V lost 5 bases, and 8 bases had no gene match.

For this clonotype: With a much larger clone just one base away, this may be a read error. The rearrangement joins TRBV21-1 to TRBJ2-3; the table calls TRBD2, which could not be checked here. TRBV21-1 is a pseudogene segment. The CDR3 spans 15 residues. The CDR3 reads CASNHGPNSADTQYF. For the CDR3, the DNA is TGTGCCAGCAACCATGGGCCTAACAGTGCAGATACGCAGTATTTT.

This clonotype occurred a few times. The chain carries TRBV2 and TRBJ2-7; TRBD2 agrees at 15 bases. Germline assignment: CDR1 SNHLY and CDR2 FYNNEI. V gave up 7 bases and J gave up 4 bases; unmatched junction bases: 14. The CDR3 runs 18 residues. The CDR3 DNA reads TGTGCCAGCACGCGCCAAGGGACTAGCGGGAGGTCGGGTTACGAGCAGTACTTC. Protein sequence: CASTRQGTSGRSGYEQYF.

The V and J genes are TRBV29-1 and TRBJ1-1, with no clear D. V gave up 7 bases and J gave up 4 bases, with 13 bases separating them. The CDR3 length is 12 residues. CDR1 is SQVTM, CDR2 ANQGSEA, per germline. As DNA, the CDR3 is TGCAGCGCCTCAGGAGGGAGCACTGAAGCTTTCTTT. Amino acid sequence: CSASGGSTEAFF.

On this clonotype: The CDR3 does not close with the conserved phenylalanine or tryptophan, likely indicating a read error. The rearrangement joins TRBV23-1 to TRBJ1-1, with no clear D. TRBV23-1 is assigned to the ORF class and has an uncertain function. The V and J ends lost 6 bases and 4 bases respectively, with 15 bases between them. The CDR3 extends over 14 amino acids. The CDR3 nucleotides read TGCGCCAGCAGCCAAGGGCGGAGAGGCACTGAAGCTTTCGTT. It yields the protein CASSQGRRGTEAFV.

This clonotype was recorded a few times. The J gene is TRBJ1-1, the V gene TRBV5-1; 8 nucleotides agree with TRBD1. CDR3 size: 15 residues. The junction had 11 bases not matched to a gene; V was cut back by 0 bases and J by 10 bases. CDR1 SGHRS and CDR2 YFSETQ come from the germline V gene. CDR3: CASSLGGAGGPGAFF. CDR3 DNA: TGCGCCAGCAGCTTGGGGGGGGCAGGGGGCCCTGGAGCTTTCTTT. The whole variable domain, filled in from reference TRBV5-1 and TRBJ1-1, reads KAGVTQTPRYLIKTRGQQVTLSCSPISGHRSVSWYQQTPGQGLQFLFEYFSETQRNKGNFPGRFSGRQFSNSRSEMNVSTLELGDSALYLCASSLGGAGGPGAFFGQGTRLTVV.

This clonotype was seen ten or more times. This sequence joins TRBV13 and TRBJ2-3, with 15 bases identical to TRBD2. The CDR3 has 19 residues. V shed 3 bases and J 4 bases; nucleotides not matched to a gene: 11. Germline assignment: CDR1 PRHDT and CDR2 FYEKMQ (reference sequence). The CDR3 DNA follows: TGTGCCAGCAGCTTCTCCCGGACTAGCGGGAGGGAAGTGGCAGATACGCAGTATTTT. Translated, it gives CASSFSRTSGREVADTQYF.